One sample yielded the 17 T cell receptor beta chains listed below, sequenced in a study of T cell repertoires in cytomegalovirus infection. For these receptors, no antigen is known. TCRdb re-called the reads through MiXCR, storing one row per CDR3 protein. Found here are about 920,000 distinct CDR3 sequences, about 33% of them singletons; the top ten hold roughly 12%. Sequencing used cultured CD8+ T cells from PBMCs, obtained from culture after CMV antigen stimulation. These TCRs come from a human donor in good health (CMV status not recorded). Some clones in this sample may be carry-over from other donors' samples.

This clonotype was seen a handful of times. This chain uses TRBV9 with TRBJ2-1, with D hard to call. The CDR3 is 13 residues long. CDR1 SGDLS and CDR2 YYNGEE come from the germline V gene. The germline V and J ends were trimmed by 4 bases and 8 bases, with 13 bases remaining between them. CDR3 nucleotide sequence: TGTGCCAGCAGCTTCCGCCCCCAGGATGAGCAGTTCTTC. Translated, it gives CASSFRPQDEQFF.

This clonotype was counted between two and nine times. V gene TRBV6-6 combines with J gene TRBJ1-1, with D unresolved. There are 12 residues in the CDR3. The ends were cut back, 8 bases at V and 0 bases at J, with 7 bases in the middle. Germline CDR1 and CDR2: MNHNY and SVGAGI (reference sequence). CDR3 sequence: CASLDLNTEAFF. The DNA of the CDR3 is TGTGCCAGCTTAGACCTGAACACTGAAGCTTTCTTT.

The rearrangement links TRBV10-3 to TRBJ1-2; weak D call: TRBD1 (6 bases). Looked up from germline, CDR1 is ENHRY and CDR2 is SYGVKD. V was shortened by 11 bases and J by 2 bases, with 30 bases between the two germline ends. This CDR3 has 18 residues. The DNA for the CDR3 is TGTGCCGCCAAGTTGTATCTCGGAAACAGGGAGGACAACTATGGCTACACCTTC. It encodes CAAKLYLGNREDNYGYTF.

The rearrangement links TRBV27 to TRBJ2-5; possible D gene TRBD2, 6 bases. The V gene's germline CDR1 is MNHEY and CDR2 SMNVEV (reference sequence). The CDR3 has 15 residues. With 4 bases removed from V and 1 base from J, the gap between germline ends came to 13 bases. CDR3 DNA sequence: TGTGCCAGCAGTTCCTACCACGGGGGCCAAGAGACCCAGTACTTC. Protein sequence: CASSSYHGGQETQYF.

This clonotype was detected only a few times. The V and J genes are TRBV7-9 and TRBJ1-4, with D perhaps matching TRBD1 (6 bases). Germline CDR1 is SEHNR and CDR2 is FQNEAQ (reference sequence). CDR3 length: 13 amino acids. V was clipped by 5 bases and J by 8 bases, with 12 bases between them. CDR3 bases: TGTGCCAGCAGCCCAGGGGTGCGAGAAAAACTGTTTTTT. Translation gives CASSPGVREKLFF.

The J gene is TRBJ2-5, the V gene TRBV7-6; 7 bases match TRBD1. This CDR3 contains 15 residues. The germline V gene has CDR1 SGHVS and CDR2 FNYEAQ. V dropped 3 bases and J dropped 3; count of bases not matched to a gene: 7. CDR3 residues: CASSFRDRYEETQYF. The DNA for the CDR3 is TGTGCCAGCAGCTTCCGGGACAGATACGAAGAGACCCAGTACTTC.

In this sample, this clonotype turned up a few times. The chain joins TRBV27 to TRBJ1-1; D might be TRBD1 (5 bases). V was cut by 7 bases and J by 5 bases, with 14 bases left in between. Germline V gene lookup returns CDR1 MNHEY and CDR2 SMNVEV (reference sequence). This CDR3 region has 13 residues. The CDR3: CASTFIGGTEAFF. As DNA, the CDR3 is TGTGCCAGCACCTTTATTGGGGGAACTGAAGCTTTCTTT.

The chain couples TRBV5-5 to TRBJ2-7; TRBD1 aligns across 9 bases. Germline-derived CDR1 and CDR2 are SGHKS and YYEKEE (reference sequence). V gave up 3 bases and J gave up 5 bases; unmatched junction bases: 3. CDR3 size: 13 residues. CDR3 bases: TGTGCCAGCAGCTGGGGGACAGGGAACGAGCAGTACTTC. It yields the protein CASSWGTGNEQYF.

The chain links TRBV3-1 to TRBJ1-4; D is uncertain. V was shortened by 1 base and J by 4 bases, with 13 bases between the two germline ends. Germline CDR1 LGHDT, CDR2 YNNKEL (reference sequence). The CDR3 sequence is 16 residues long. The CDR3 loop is CASSQGPVSVNEKLFF. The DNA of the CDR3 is TGTGCCAGCAGCCAAGGGCCTGTCAGCGTTAATGAAAAACTGTTTTTT.

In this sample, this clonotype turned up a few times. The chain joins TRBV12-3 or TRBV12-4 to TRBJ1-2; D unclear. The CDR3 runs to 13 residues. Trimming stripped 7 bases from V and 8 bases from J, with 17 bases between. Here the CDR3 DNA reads TGTGCCAGCACCCAGGAAGAGGTTAGCGGCTACACCTTC. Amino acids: CASTQEEVSGYTF.

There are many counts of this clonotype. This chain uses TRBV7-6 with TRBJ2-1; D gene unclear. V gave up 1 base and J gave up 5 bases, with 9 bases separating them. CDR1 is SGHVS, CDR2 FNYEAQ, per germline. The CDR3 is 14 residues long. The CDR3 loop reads CASSLEDGNNEQFF. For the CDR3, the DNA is TGTGCCAGCAGCTTAGAGGACGGCAACAATGAGCAGTTCTTC.

Here the CDR3 reads CASQSQRGSTDTQYF. For the CDR3, the DNA is TGTGCCTCCCAAAGCCAGCGGGGCTCCACAGATACGCAGTATTTT. The gene calls are TRBV19 and TRBJ2-3; 7 positions match TRBD2. J lost 2 bases, V lost 11 bases, and 13 bases had no gene match. The CDR3 runs 15 residues. The germline V gene encodes CDR1 LNHDA and CDR2 SQIVND (reference sequence).

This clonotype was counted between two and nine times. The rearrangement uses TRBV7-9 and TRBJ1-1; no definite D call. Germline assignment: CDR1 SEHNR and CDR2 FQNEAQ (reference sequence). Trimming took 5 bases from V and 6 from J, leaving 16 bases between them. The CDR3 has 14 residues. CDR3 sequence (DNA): TGTGCCAGCAGCCATCCCTCACTGAAAGCTGAAGCTTTCTTT. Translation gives CASSHPSLKAEAFF.

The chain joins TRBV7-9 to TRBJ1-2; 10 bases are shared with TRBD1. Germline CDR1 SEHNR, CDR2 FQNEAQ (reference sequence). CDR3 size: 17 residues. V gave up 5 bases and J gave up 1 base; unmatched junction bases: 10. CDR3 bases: TGTGCCAGCAGCGACCCCGACAGGGGGCGGGGTAACTATGGCTACACCTTC. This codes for CASSDPDRGRGNYGYTF. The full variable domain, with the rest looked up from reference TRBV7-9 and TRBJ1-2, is DTGVSQNPRHKITKRGQNVTFRCDPISEHNRLYWYRQTLGQGPEFLTYFQNEAQLEKSRLLSDRFSAERPKGSFSTLEIQRTEQGDSAMYLCASSDPDRGRGNYGYTFGSGTRLTVV.

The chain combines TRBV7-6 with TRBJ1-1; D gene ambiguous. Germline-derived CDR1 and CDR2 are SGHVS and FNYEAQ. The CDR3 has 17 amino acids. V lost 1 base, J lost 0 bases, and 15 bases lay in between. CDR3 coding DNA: TGTGCCAGCAGCTTAGGAGCGGAATTAGGCATGAACACTGAAGCTTTCTTT. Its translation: CASSLGAELGMNTEAFF.

The chain's CDR3 is CASSPGQVRTVTGELFF. The CDR3 DNA sequence: TGTGCCAGTAGCCCGGGACAGGTGAGGACCGTCACCGGGGAGCTGTTTTTT. V usage is TRBV19 and J usage is TRBJ2-2; 8 bases fit TRBD1. This CDR3 has 17 amino acids. CDR1 is LNHDA and CDR2 is SQIVND in the germline V gene (reference sequence). The junction had 13 bases not matched to a gene; V was cut back by 6 bases and J by 4 bases.

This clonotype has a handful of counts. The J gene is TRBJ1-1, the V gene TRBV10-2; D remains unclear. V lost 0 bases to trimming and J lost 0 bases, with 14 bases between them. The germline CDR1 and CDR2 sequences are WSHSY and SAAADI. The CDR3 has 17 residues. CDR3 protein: CASSESPLAALNTEAFF. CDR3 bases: TGCGCCAGCAGTGAGTCACCCTTGGCGGCTTTGAACACTGAAGCTTTCTTT.